This TCR beta chain was found in a study of blood T cell repertoires in COVID-19. Study-level information: Samples came from the United States, Italy and Spain, spanning acute and convalescent COVID-19. T cells, B-cell-depleted T cells, or PBMCs supplied cDNA or gDNA.

This CDR3 contains 15 residues. The germline V gene encodes CDR1 SGHNT and CDR2 YENEEA. After removal of 5 bases from V and 4 bases from J, the junction contained 7 bases not matched to a gene. Original processing notes: Estimation of nucleated cell counts relied on the amplification of reference gene primers. The repertoire was sequenced with immunoSEQ multiplex PCR; TCRdb's copy has only in-frame clones and lacks some. V, J and clone size reflect that table, while D and trimming were determined from the DNA. The sample consists of about 75,000 clones, around 89% of them appearing once. The rearrangement uses TRBV11-3 and TRBJ2-1, with TRBD2 identical over 8 bases. Sequencing was carried out using peripheral blood. The TCR was taken from a human donor in a cohort sampled during active COVID-19. CDR3 sequence reads: CASSPGGAGYNEQFF. As DNA, the CDR3 is TGTGCCAGCAGCCCCGGGGGGGCGGGTTACAATGAGCAGTTCTTC.